This TCR beta chain was sequenced during a study of OX40 agonist ivuxolimab in advanced cancers. CDR1 MDHEN and CDR2 SYDVKM come from the germline V gene. This CDR3 comprises 12 residues. Between the trimmed V and J ends, which lost 6 bases and 5 bases, there was a span of 8 bases. Data came from immunoSEQ multiplex PCR; TCRdb stores just in-frame clones and leaves some out. Of approximately 15,000 clones in the sample, nearly 95% were seen once. This chain links TRBV28 with TRBJ2-1; D is undetermined. The sequence was obtained from an adult with an advanced solid tumor such as melanoma, head and neck, liver or kidney cancer. The sample here was CD4+ or CD8+ T cells sorted from blood, taken in a trial of the OX40 agonist ivuxolimab. This chain's CDR3 is CASSPSNNEQFF. Written as DNA, the CDR3 is TGTGCCAGCAGCCCATCCAACAATGAGCAGTTCTTC.